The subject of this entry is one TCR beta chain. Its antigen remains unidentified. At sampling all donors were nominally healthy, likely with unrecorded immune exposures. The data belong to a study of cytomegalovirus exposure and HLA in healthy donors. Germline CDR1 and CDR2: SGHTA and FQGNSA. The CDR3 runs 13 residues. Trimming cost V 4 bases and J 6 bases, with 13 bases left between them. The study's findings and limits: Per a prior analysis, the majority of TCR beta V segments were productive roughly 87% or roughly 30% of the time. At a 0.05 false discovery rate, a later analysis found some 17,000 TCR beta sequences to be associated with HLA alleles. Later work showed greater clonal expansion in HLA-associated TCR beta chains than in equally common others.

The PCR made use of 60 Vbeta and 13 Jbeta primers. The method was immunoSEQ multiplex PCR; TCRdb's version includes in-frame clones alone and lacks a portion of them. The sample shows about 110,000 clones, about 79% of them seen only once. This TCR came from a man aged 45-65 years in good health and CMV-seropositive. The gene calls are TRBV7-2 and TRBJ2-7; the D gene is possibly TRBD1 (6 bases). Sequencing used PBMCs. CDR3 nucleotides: TGTGCCAGCAGCTCCGCACAGGGCTCCGAGCAGTACTTC. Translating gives CASSSAQGSEQYF.